These 21 T cell receptor beta chains were all obtained from the same sample, sequenced in a study of cytomegalovirus exposure and HLA in healthy donors. The PCR had 60 Vbeta and 13 Jbeta primers. Profiled with immunoSEQ multiplex PCR; TCRdb holds only in-frame clones, not every one. Here the sample spans about 180,000 clones, over 60% being singletons. Sequences were obtained from PBMCs. These receptors all come from a man aged 35-49 years in good health and CMV-seronegative.

This chain joins TRBV29-1 and TRBJ2-5, with TRBD2 matching over 7 bases. Germline values: CDR1 SQVTM, CDR2 ANQGSEA. The CDR3 spans 13 residues. The V segment lost 3 bases and the J segment 2 bases; nucleotides outside the gene matches: 3. Written as DNA, the CDR3 is TGCAGCGTTGAGGGGGGGATTCAAGAGACCCAGTACTTC. Its protein product is CSVEGGIQETQYF. Combining the CDR3 with reference TRBV29-1 and TRBJ2-5 gives the whole variable domain SAVISQKPSRDICQRGTSLTIQCQVDSQVTMMFWYRQQPGQSLTLIATANQGSEATYESGFVIDKFPISRPNLTFSTLTVSNMSPEDSSIYLCSVEGGIQETQYFGPGTRLLVL.

CDR3 in amino acids: CSVPPQFSTDTQYF. The CDR3 DNA reads TGCAGTGTGCCCCCCCAGTTTAGCACAGATACGCAGTATTTT. This chain links TRBV29-1 with TRBJ2-3; D unclear. Germline V gene lookup returns CDR1 SQVTM and CDR2 ANQGSEA. The CDR3 runs 14 residues.

The chain carries TRBV19 and TRBJ2-7, with 9 bases lining up with TRBD1. The CDR3 is 14 residues long. Germline assignment: CDR1 LNHDA and CDR2 SQIVND (reference sequence). V dropped 6 bases and J dropped 7; count of bases not matched to a gene: 10. The CDR3 spells CASSKRQGEVEQYF. CDR3 DNA sequence: TGTGCCAGTAGCAAGAGACAGGGGGAAGTGGAGCAGTACTTC.

This chain connects TRBV7-8 to TRBJ1-5, with TRBD1 matching over 7 bases. With V trimmed by 4 bases and J by 1 base, 16 bases remained unmatched. Germline V gene data show CDR1 as SGHVS and CDR2 as FQNEAQ. The CDR3 loop spans 19 amino acids. This CDR3 reads CASSSTDRLRWGSNQPQHF. The DNA of the CDR3 is TGTGCCAGCAGCTCCACGGACAGGCTGCGATGGGGGAGCAATCAGCCCCAGCATTTT.

The gene calls are TRBV12-5 and TRBJ2-7; maybe TRBD1 (5 bases). Germline CDR1 reads LGHNT; CDR2 reads FRNRAP. The V end was cut by 2 bases, the J end by 5 bases, with 10 bases between. CDR3 size: 13 residues. CDR3: CASGLSGWNEQYF. The CDR3 DNA is TGTGCTAGTGGTTTGTCAGGGTGGAACGAGCAGTACTTC.

This sequence joins TRBV30 and TRBJ1-6; 9 nucleotides align to TRBD1. V gave up 1 base and J gave up 9 bases; unmatched junction bases: 7. This CDR3 has 15 residues. Germline V lookup: CDR1 GTSNPN, CDR2 SVGIG (reference sequence). CDR3 sequence (DNA): TGTGCCTGGAGTGGGCAGGACAGGGGAGGTTCACCCCTCCACTTT. Translating gives CAWSGQDRGGSPLHF.

V is TRBV2 and J is TRBJ2-5, with TRBD2 matching 11 bases. Trimming cost V 0 bases and J 3 bases; bases outside gene matches: 6. CDR1 is SNHLY, CDR2 FYNNEI, per germline. This CDR3 comprises 17 residues. Here the CDR3 reads CASSEAAGLAAEETQYF. DNA of the CDR3: TGTGCCAGCAGTGAAGCGGCGGGACTAGCGGCGGAAGAGACCCAGTACTTC.

This clone was detected only once. V usage is TRBV6-1 and J usage is TRBJ1-2, with D maybe TRBD1 (6 bases). Germline V CDR1 and CDR2: MNHNS, SASEGT. The germline V and J ends were trimmed by 6 bases and 4 bases, with 12 bases remaining between them. The CDR3 totals 13 residues. CDR3 DNA: TGTGCCAGCAGCGAAACAGGGCCCTATGGCTACACCTTC. Protein sequence: CASSETGPYGYTF.

The V gene is TRBV4-1, the J gene TRBJ2-5; the D gene is possibly TRBD2 (7 bases). Deletions cut 1 base from V and 4 bases from J, with 13 bases between. Germline values: CDR1 MGHRA, CDR2 YSYEKL. The CDR3 sequence is 15 residues long. The CDR3 bases are TGCGCCAGCAGCCAAGGTGGGGGGGGCCCAGAGACCCAGTACTTC. Residues: CASSQGGGGPETQYF.

The V and J genes are TRBV10-3 and TRBJ1-1; the D is unclear. Germline V gene data show CDR1 as ENHRY and CDR2 as SYGVKD. V was shortened by 2 bases and J by 6 bases, with 13 bases between the two germline ends. The CDR3 runs to 14 residues. CDR3 in amino acids: CAISEPTAKPEAFF. The CDR3 region has the DNA TGTGCCATCAGTGAGCCGACTGCGAAACCTGAAGCTTTCTTT.

This sequence joins TRBV19 and TRBJ2-5; 9 bases agree with TRBD1. Germline-derived CDR1 and CDR2 are LNHDA and SQIVND (reference sequence). J was trimmed by 2 bases and V by 5 bases; bases with no gene match: 9. This CDR3 comprises 16 residues. Here the CDR3 DNA reads TGTGCCAGTAGTGTTACAGGGGGCGGCGGTCAAGAGACCCAGTACTTC. Amino acids: CASSVTGGGGQETQYF.

CDR3 nucleotides: TGTGCCAGCAGCCCAAGGGGGGGTTTCACTGAAGCTTTCTTT. Translation: CASSPRGGFTEAFF. The V gene is TRBV11-2, the J gene TRBJ1-1; D might be TRBD1 (6 bases). The CDR3 length is 14 residues. Trimming took off 5 bases at V and 4 bases at J, with 14 bases between the two ends. Per the germline V gene, CDR1 is SGHAT and CDR2 is FQNNGV.

The gene calls are TRBV6-5 and TRBJ2-7; 11 bases line up with TRBD1. J gave up 3 bases and V 0 bases, and 1 base lay outside the gene matches. This CDR3 has 15 residues. The germline V gene has CDR1 MNHEY and CDR2 SVGAGI. The CDR3 nucleotides are TGTGCCAGCAGTTACTCCGGGACAGGGGGCTACGAGCAGTACTTC. Protein sequence: CASSYSGTGGYEQYF.

The J gene is TRBJ2-7, the V gene TRBV5-8; TRBD1 aligns across 7 bases. The trim removed 1 base at V and 2 bases at J, leaving 6 bases unmatched. This CDR3 is built from 15 residues. CDR1 is SGHTS and CDR2 is YDEGEE in the germline V gene. CDR3 coding DNA: TGTGCCAGCAGCTTGATGACAGGGTGGGCCTACGAGCAGTACTTC. The encoded protein is CASSLMTGWAYEQYF.

This clone has a handful of counts. This chain connects TRBV6-5 to TRBJ1-1; tentatively, D is TRBD1 (5 bases). Per germline, CDR1 MNHEY and CDR2 SVGAGI. The CDR3 is 11 residues long. V dropped 6 bases and J dropped 9 bases, with 11 bases sitting between them. The CDR3 coding sequence is TGTGCCAGCAGCCGGGGGAGGAAAGCTTTCTTT. It codes for CASSRGRKAFF.

This CDR3 reads CASTERVNTEAFF. CDR3 sequence (DNA): TGCGCCAGCACCGAGAGGGTGAACACTGAAGCTTTCTTT. The chain recombines TRBV4-3 with TRBJ1-1, with D unresolved. Germline assignment: CDR1 LGHNA and CDR2 YSLEER. Trimming pared 7 bases from V and 0 bases from J, leaving 9 bases between. This CDR3 spans 13 amino acids.

This sequence joins TRBV11-2 and TRBJ2-5, with D uncertain. Judging by the DNA end, TRBJ2-7 fits better; the J call may be wrong. The CDR3 totals 15 residues. Germline V gene data show CDR1 as SGHAT and CDR2 as FQNNGV. CDR3 in DNA: TGTGCCAGCAGCTCGTCTAATTCAGGTTCCTACGAGCAGTACTTC. Protein sequence: CASSSSNSGSYEQYF.

The chain recombines TRBV27 with TRBJ2-3, with 7 bases identical to TRBD1. The CDR3 is 14 amino acids. Germline V lookup: CDR1 MNHEY, CDR2 SMNVEV (reference sequence). Trimming at V came to 5 bases and at J to 3 bases, leaving 5 bases not matched to a gene. CDR3 DNA sequence: TGTGCCAGCAGTCTACAGGGGTCGACAGATACGCAGTATTTT. The encoded protein is CASSLQGSTDTQYF.

This clone has only one observation. The chain is built from TRBV21-1 and TRBJ1-5. TRBV21-1 is a recognized pseudogene. This CDR3 contains 19 residues. CDR3 protein: CASSKAPWARGRGNQPQHF. CDR3 DNA: TGTGCCAGCAGCAAAGCCCCGTGGGCTCGGGGTAGGGGCAATCAGCCCCAGCATTTT.

The V and J genes are TRBV6-6 and TRBJ1-1; no reliable D call. V was shortened by 8 bases and J by 9 bases, with 13 bases between the two germline ends. The CDR3 totals 11 residues. Germline V gene sequence: CDR1 MNHNY, CDR2 SVGAGI (reference sequence). The CDR3 DNA is TGTGCCAGCGGCCCGAGGGCCCAAGCTTTCTTT. Its translation is CASGPRAQAFF.

The rearrangement links TRBV30 to TRBJ1-1, with a possible D match to TRBD1 (6 bases). The CDR3 extends over 13 amino acids. Trimming pared 8 bases from V and 1 base from J, leaving 14 bases between. Germline V gene sequence: CDR1 GTSNPN, CDR2 SVGIG (reference sequence). This CDR3 reads CAATGLSNTEAFF. In DNA form, the CDR3 reads TGTGCCGCAACAGGGCTATCGAACACTGAAGCTTTCTTT.